This record looks at one T cell receptor (beta chain) sequence and its context. A roughly 200 ng quantity of DNA, tens of thousands of T cell genomes, went into the sorted-subset replicate PCRs. The data were produced by immunoSEQ multiplex PCR, yet TCRdb's version contains in-frame clones alone and is incomplete. The sample lists about 1.5 million clones, around 98% seen once, with approximately 0.44% in the top ten. V lost 5 bases, J lost 2 bases, and 12 bases lay in between. Germline assignment: CDR1 SGHVS and CDR2 FQNEAQ. The CDR3 extends over 15 amino acids. This sample is drawn from a study of shared clonotypes between healthy human individuals. At the level of the study: For every donor, three CD4 naive, three CD4 memory, two CD8 naive and one CD8 memory plates were used.

The clonotype was recovered from a man aged 25 to 40 in good health. The sequenced material came from naive CD4+ T cells sorted from blood. Subset described: CD45RA+ positively selected. This chain connects TRBV7-8 to TRBJ1-4; no clear D gene. DNA of the CDR3: TGTGCCAGCAGCCGCGTGGCAGCTACTAATGAAAAACTGTTTTTT. Its protein product is CASSRVAATNEKLFF.